These 4 T cell receptor beta chains share one sample of origin, sequenced in a study of blood T cells in healthy people across ages. Then a second PCR, running roughly 7 to 11 cycles, was carried out with a sample-barcoded 5' primer and a J-beta primer mix. One entry per CDR3 protein results from TCRdb running MiXCR on the 5' RACE reads. Seen here are roughly 1.6 million distinct CDR3 sequences, around 36% observed once, and the top ten hold approximately 10%. The sample taken for sequencing was blood. The receptor set was obtained from a woman in her 30s in good health.

The rearrangement joins TRBV21-1 to TRBJ2-1; the D call TRBD1 from the table was never checked on the DNA. TRBV21-1 is marked as a pseudogene. CDR3 length equals 16 residues. CDR3 amino acids: CASSKVVGTTYNEQFF. The CDR3 DNA is TGTGCCAGCAGCAAAGTGGTGGGGACAACCTACAATGAGCAGTTCTTC.

The chain carries TRBV3-1 and TRBJ2-1, with 8 bases lining up with TRBD2. The CDR3 spans 15 residues. After removal of 0 bases from V and 7 bases from J, the junction contained 5 bases not matched to a gene. Looked up from germline, CDR1 is LGHDT and CDR2 is YNNKEL (reference sequence). The CDR3, as DNA: TGTGCCAGCAGCCAAGATGTAATAGCGGGGAATGAGCAGTTCTTC. Translation: CASSQDVIAGNEQFF.

J is TRBJ2-7 and V is TRBV9; 12 positions match TRBD1. After removal of 3 bases from V and 3 bases from J, the junction contained 4 bases not matched to a gene. Germline assignment: CDR1 SGDLS and CDR2 YYNGEE. The CDR3 is made up of 15 amino acids. DNA for the CDR3: TGTGCCAGCAGCGCGGGACAGGGGGCGATCTACGAGCAGTACTTC. Translation gives CASSAGQGAIYEQYF.

This clonotype has a handful of counts. The chain employs TRBV7-9 and TRBJ2-7, with D unresolved. In germline, CDR1 is SEHNR, CDR2 FQNEAQ (reference sequence). V was clipped by 1 base and J by 5 bases, with 9 bases between them. This CDR3 contains 13 residues. In DNA form, the CDR3 reads TGTGCCAGCAGCTTAGGCGTGGGCCACGAGCAGTACTTC. This sequence encodes CASSLGVGHEQYF. Combining the CDR3 with reference TRBV7-9 and TRBJ2-7 gives the whole variable domain DTGVSQNPRHKITKRGQNVTFRCDPISEHNRLYWYRQTLGQGPEFLTYFQNEAQLEKSRLLSDRFSAERPKGSFSTLEIQRTEQGDSAMYLCASSLGVGHEQYFGPGTRLTVT.